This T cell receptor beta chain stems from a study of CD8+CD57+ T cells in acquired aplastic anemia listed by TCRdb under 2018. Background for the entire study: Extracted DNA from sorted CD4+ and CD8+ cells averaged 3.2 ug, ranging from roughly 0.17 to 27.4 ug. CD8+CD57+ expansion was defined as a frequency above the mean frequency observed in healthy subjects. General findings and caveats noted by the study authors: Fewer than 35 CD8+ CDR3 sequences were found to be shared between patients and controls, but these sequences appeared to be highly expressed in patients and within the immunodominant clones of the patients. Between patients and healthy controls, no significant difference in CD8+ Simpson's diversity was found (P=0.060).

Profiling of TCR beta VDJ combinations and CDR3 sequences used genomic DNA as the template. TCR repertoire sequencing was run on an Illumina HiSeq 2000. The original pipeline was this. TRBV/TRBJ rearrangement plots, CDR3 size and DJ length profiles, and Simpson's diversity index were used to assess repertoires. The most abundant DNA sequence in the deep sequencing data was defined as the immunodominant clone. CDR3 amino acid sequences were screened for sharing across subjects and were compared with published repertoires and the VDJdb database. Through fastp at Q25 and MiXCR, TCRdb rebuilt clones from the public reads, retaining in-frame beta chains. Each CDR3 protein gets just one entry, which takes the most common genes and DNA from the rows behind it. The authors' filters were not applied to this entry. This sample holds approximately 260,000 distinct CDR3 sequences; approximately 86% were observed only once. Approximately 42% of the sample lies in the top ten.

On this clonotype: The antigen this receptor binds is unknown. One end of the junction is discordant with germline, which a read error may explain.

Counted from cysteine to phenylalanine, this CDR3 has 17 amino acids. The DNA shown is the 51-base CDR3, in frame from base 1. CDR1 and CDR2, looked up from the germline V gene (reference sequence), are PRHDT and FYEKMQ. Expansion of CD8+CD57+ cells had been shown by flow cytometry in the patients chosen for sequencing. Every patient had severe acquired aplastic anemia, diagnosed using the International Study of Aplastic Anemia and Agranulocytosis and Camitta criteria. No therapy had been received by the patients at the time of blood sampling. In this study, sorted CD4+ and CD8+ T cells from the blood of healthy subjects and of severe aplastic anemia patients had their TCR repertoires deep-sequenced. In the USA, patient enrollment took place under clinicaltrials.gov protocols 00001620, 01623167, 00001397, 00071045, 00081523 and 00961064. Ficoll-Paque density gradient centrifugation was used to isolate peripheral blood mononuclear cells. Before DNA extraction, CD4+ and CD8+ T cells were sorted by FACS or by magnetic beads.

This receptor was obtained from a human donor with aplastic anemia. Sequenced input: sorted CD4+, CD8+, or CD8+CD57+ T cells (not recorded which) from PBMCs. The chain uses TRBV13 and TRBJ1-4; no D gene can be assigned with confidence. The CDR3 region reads CASSFSSGEQINEKPFF. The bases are TGTGCCAGCAGCTTTTCTTCAGGAGAACAAATTAATGAAAAACCGTTTTTT.